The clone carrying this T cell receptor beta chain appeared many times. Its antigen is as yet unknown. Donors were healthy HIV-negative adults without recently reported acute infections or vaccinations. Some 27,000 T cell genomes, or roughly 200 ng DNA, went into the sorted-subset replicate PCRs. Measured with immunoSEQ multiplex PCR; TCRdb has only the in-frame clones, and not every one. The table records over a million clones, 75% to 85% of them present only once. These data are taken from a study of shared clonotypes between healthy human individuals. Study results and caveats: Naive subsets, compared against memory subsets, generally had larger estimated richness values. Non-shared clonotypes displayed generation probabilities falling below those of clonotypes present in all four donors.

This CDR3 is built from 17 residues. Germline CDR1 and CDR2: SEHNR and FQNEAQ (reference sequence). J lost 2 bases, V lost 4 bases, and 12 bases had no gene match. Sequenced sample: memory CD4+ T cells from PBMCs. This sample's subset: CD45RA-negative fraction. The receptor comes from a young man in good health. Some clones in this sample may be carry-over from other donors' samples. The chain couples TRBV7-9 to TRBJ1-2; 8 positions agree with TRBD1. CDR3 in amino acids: CASSSRDRSYLNYGYTF. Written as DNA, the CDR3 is TGTGCCAGCAGCTCGCGGGACAGGAGTTACCTAAACTATGGCTACACCTTC.